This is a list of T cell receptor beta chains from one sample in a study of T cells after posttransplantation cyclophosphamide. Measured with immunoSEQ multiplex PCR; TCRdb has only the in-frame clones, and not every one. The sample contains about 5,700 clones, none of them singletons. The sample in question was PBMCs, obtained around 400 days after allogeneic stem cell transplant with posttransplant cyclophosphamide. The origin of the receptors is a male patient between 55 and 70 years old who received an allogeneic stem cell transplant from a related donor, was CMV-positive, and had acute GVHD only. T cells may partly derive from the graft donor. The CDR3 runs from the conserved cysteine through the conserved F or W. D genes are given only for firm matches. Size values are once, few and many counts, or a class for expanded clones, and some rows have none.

CASSLTAGTTTTDTQYF TGTGCCAGCAGCCTTACCGCCGGGACTACGACCACAGATACGCAGTATTTT many TRBJ2-3 TRBV14 TRBD2
CASRAGKSLDYEQYF TGTGCCAGTCGAGCAGGGAAAAGTCTCGACTACGAGCAGTACTTC many TRBJ2-7 TRBV28 NA
CASSLGGSRDTQYF TGCGCCAGCAGCTTGGGCGGGAGCAGAGATACGCAGTATTTT many TRBJ2-3 TRBV5-1 TRBD2
CASSFGSNQPQHF TGTGCCAGCAGTTTCGGTAGCAATCAGCCCCAGCATTTT many TRBJ1-5 TRBV2 NA
CASSLAHNNQPQHF TGTGCCAGCAGCTTAGCACATAACAATCAGCCCCAGCATTTT many TRBJ1-5 TRBV7-9 NA
CASPAGARKGYEQYF TGTGCCAGCCCGGCGGGGGCTCGAAAAGGCTACGAGCAGTACTTC many TRBJ2-7 TRBV2 NA
CASGDRADGYTF TGTGCCAGCGGGGACAGGGCGGATGGCTACACCTTC many TRBJ1-2 TRBV7-3 TRBD1
CASSQVTNYGYTF TGCGCCAGCAGCCAAGTAACTAACTATGGCTACACCTTC many TRBJ1-2 TRBV4-1 NA
CASSSFPGSVHNEQFF TGTGCCAGCAGCTCGTTCCCAGGGTCGGTCCACAATGAGCAGTTCTTC many TRBJ2-1 TRBV7-3 NA
CASSESSLREQYF TGCGCCAGCAGTGAGTCGAGTTTGCGAGAGCAGTACTTC many TRBJ2-7 TRBV10-1 NA
CASSPGGYEQFF TGTGCCAGCAGCCCGGGGGGATATGAGCAGTTCTTC many TRBJ2-1 TRBV5-5 TRBD2
CASSAAGTGIYEQYF TGTGCCAGCAGCGCCGCCGGGACAGGGATCTACGAGCAGTACTTC NA TRBJ2-7 TRBV5-5 TRBD1
CASSAGGRAGGANVLTF TGTGCCAGCAGCGCAGGTGGTAGGGCGGGAGGGGCCAACGTCCTGACTTTC many TRBJ2-6 TRBV9 NA
CAWSNGQGAGEKLFF TGTGCCTGGAGTAACGGACAGGGGGCCGGTGAAAAACTGTTTTTT many TRBJ1-4 TRBV30 TRBD1
CASSPAGANVLTF TGTGCCAGTAGTCCTGCTGGGGCCAACGTCCTGACTTTC many TRBJ2-6 TRBV19 NA
CASSHRQGRSTYNEQFF TGTGCCAGCAGTCACAGACAGGGGCGTTCAACATACAATGAGCAGTTCTTC many TRBJ2-1 TRBV7-8 TRBD1
CASSPPERGEGDTQYF TGTGCCAGCTCACCACCCGAACGGGGGGAAGGGGATACGCAGTATTTT few TRBJ2-3 TRBV18 TRBD2
CASTGQGISGELFF TGTGCCAGTACGGGACAGGGAATATCCGGGGAGCTGTTTTTT medium-sized TRBJ2-2 TRBV19 TRBD1
CASSPTWDRHYEQYF TGTGCCAGCAGCCCGACTTGGGACAGACACTACGAGCAGTACTTC many TRBJ2-7 TRBV28 TRBD1
CASSRGQGKETQYF TGCGCCAGCAGCCGGGGACAGGGGAAAGAGACCCAGTACTTC many TRBJ2-5 TRBV5-1 TRBD1
CSVGGGATDTQYF TGCAGCGTTGGAGGGGGCGCGACAGATACGCAGTATTTT many TRBJ2-3 TRBV29-1 TRBD1
CASSSLRGGSDSPLHF TGTGCCAGCAGTTCCCTCCGGGGGGGTTCCGATTCACCCCTCCACTTT many TRBJ1-6 TRBV27 NA
CASSDGGGSYNEQFF TGTGCCAGCAGTGACGGCGGGGGCTCCTACAATGAGCAGTTCTTC many TRBJ2-1 TRBV2 TRBD2
CASSLIAGGNNEQFF TGTGCCAGCAGCTTGATAGCGGGAGGGAATAATGAGCAGTTCTTC many TRBJ2-1 TRBV5-4 TRBD2
CASSLAPGTAYNEQFF TGTGCCAGCAGCTTAGCCCCCGGGACAGCCTACAATGAGCAGTTCTTC many TRBJ2-1 TRBV13 TRBD1
CASRGATSTDTQYF TGCGCCAGCAGGGGCGCAACTAGCACAGATACGCAGTATTTT many TRBJ2-3 TRBV5-1 NA
CASSLGGTSAYRGETQYF TGTGCCAGCAGCTTAGGCGGGACTAGCGCCTATCGTGGGGAGACCCAGTACTTC NA TRBJ2-5 TRBV7-2 TRBD2
CASSVDGGEKLFF TGTGCCAGCAGTGTTGACGGAGGTGAAAAACTGTTTTTT medium-sized TRBJ1-4 TRBV6-4 NA
CASSLASTDTQYF TGTGCCAGCAGCTTGGCTAGCACAGATACGCAGTATTTT many TRBJ2-3 TRBV11-3 NA
CASSLEGGQVASYEQYF TGTGCCAGCAGCTTAGAGGGGGGACAGGTAGCCTCCTACGAGCAGTACTTC many TRBJ2-7 TRBV11-3 TRBD1
CASSLGGTTYNEQFF TGCGCCAGCAGCTTGGGAGGGACTACTTACAATGAGCAGTTCTTC many TRBJ2-1 TRBV5-1 TRBD2
CASSLPPHGQYEKLFF TGTGCCAGCAGTTTACCCCCCCACGGACAGTATGAAAAACTGTTTTTT medium-sized TRBJ1-4 TRBV28 NA
CASSQVLLAGAFNEQFF TGCGCCAGCAGCCAAGTCCTACTAGCGGGGGCCTTTAATGAGCAGTTCTTC many TRBJ2-1 TRBV4-3 TRBD2
CASSPDQDGTGELFF TGTGCCAGCTCACCAGACCAAGACGGGACCGGGGAGCTGTTTTTT many TRBJ2-2 TRBV18 NA
CASSYSWDRGFYEQYF TGTGCCAGCAGTTACTCTTGGGACAGGGGATTCTACGAGCAGTACTTC many TRBJ2-7 TRBV6-5 TRBD1
CASSQRHREGETQYF TGCGCCAGCAGCCAACGTCACAGGGAAGGAGAGACCCAGTACTTC many TRBJ2-5 TRBV4-1 NA
CASSLEARVTDTQYF TGCGCCAGCAGCTTGGAAGCCAGGGTTACAGATACGCAGTATTTT many TRBJ2-3 TRBV5-1 NA
CASSPSGGGATSGYNEQFF TGTGCCAGCAGCCCCAGCGGAGGGGGCGCAACTAGCGGGTACAATGAGCAGTTCTTC many TRBJ2-1 TRBV7-2 TRBD2
CASSFSQGEGGYTF TGTGCCAGCAGCTTTAGTCAGGGCGAAGGCGGCTACACCTTC many TRBJ1-2 TRBV7-2 NA
CASSLVAGLSNQPQHF TGTGCCAGCAGCTTAGTAGCCGGTCTTAGCAATCAGCCCCAGCATTTT many TRBJ1-5 TRBV7-2 NA
CASSLANRGQDYGYTF TGTGCCAGCAGCTTGGCCAACAGGGGTCAGGACTATGGCTACACCTTC many TRBJ1-2 TRBV5-6 TRBD1